A single sample is the source of the 5 T cell receptor beta chains below, sequenced in a study of T cell repertoires in cytomegalovirus infection. MiXCR, run by TCRdb on the reads, gives a single entry per CDR3 protein. The sample lists roughly 240,000 distinct CDR3 sequences, 6.5% seen once, with about 6% in the top ten. Sequencing used PBMCs. The receptors derive from a human donor in good health (CMV status not recorded). Some clones in this sample may be carry-over from other donors' samples.

This clonotype was seen many times. The CDR3 nucleotides read TGTGCCAGCAGTGCGGCAGGGACTAACTATGGCTACACCTTC. Translated: CASSAAGTNYGYTF. This chain joins TRBV2 and TRBJ1-2, with TRBD1 as a possible D gene (5 bases). V shed 4 bases and J shed 0 bases, with 9 bases lying between them. This CDR3 has 14 amino acids. Germline V lookup: CDR1 SNHLY, CDR2 FYNNEI.

This clonotype has more than one count but fewer than ten. The genes are TRBV19 and TRBJ2-1; D may be TRBD2 (5 bases). Trimming pared 5 bases from V and 0 bases from J, leaving 14 bases between. The V gene's germline CDR1 is LNHDA and CDR2 SQIVND (reference sequence). This CDR3 has 16 amino acids. The chain's CDR3 is CASSGQRESSYNEQFF. The CDR3 DNA reads TGTGCCAGTAGTGGCCAGAGGGAGAGCTCCTACAATGAGCAGTTCTTC.

This clonotype was seen at least ten times. This sequence joins TRBV7-2 and TRBJ1-2, with TRBD1 identical over 7 bases. CDR3 length equals 14 residues. Germline CDR1 reads SGHTA; CDR2 reads FQGNSA. The trim removed 3 bases at V and 5 bases at J, leaving 6 bases unmatched. CDR3 in DNA: TGTGCCAGCAGCTTTCGATCACAGGGGTATGGCTACACCTTC. Its translation: CASSFRSQGYGYTF.

This clonotype has only a few counts. It may be a read error: a sequence one base away is much more abundant. This chain joins TRBV28 and TRBJ1-3; D call uncertain. The CDR3 sequence is 14 residues long. Germline assignment: CDR1 MDHEN and CDR2 SYDVKM. The CDR3 DNA reads as TGTGCCAACAGTTTACTAAGGACGGGGAACACCATATATTTT. Amino acid sequence: CANSLLRTGNTIYF.

The table lists this clonotype with many counts. The chain joins TRBV30 to TRBJ1-5; D gene unclear. Trimming removed 2 bases from V and 2 bases from J, with 22 bases in between. CDR3 size: 18 residues. Germline V gene lookup returns CDR1 GTSNPN and CDR2 SVGIG (reference sequence). The DNA of the CDR3 is TGTGCCTGGAGTTCCGGGAGGTTTGGTATCGGTGGCAATCAGCCCCAGCATTTT. Its protein is CAWSSGRFGIGGNQPQHF. The full variable domain, completed using reference TRBV30 and TRBJ1-5, is SQTIHQWPATLVQPVGSPLSLECTVEGTSNPNLYWYRQAAGRGLQLLFYSVGIGQISSEVPQNLSASRPQDRQFILSSKKLLLSDSGFYLCAWSSGRFGIGGNQPQHFGDGTRLSIL.